This T cell receptor beta chain was retrieved from a study of radiotherapy plus CTLA-4 blockade in lung cancer. About the research overall: Objective response rate was about 18%; disease control rate, about 31%.

On this clone itself: Its antigen is still unknown.

Study outcomes and limitations: Once radiotherapy plus ipilimumab had been given, TCR clones derived from tumor expanded in blood.

Patients in the study, people with chemo-refractory metastatic non-small-cell lung cancer, received focal radiation plus ipilimumab CTLA-4 blockade. Method: immunoSEQ multiplex PCR; TCRdb's copy keeps in-frame clones and lacks some. Of tens of thousands of clones listed, 65% to 80% are singletons. The germline V gene encodes CDR1 MNHEY and CDR2 SVGAGI. After removal of 1 base from V and 2 bases from J, the junction contained 2 bases not matched to a gene. The CDR3 is 15 amino acids. Sample: peripheral blood, taken from a patient treated with radiotherapy plus ipilimumab. This clonotype originated in a human donor with non-small cell lung cancer who had a complete response to radiotherapy plus ipilimumab. The chain has TRBV6-5 and TRBJ1-3; TRBD1 agrees at 7 bases. DNA for the CDR3: TGTGCCAGCAGTTACTTGGGGACAGCTGGAAACACCATATATTTT. Its translation is CASSYLGTAGNTIYF.